This TCR beta chain was captured by sequencing in a study of cytomegalovirus exposure and HLA in healthy donors. Study results and caveats: It was found in a later analysis that first-cohort TCR clusters tended to co-occur in the 90 to 150 validation repertoires. The study put some 160 TCR beta chains on its list as cytomegalovirus-associated. For cytomegalovirus status, the classifier reportedly gave diagnoses with high specificity and sensitivity.

Only in-frame clones appear in the TCRdb table, and some are missing; sequencing was by immunoSEQ multiplex PCR. Here the sample spans about 170,000 clones, about 86% being singletons. From germline, CDR1 is MNHEY and CDR2 SVGAGI. Trimming stripped 2 bases from V and 8 bases from J, with 12 bases between. There are 14 residues in the CDR3. Comment on this clone: Its target is unknown.

The genes are TRBV6-5 and TRBJ1-4; possibly TRBD1 for D (5 bases). The clonotype was recovered from a woman under 40 in good health and CMV-seronegative. The sequenced sample was PBMCs. CDR3 protein: CASSYGGVGEKLFF. The CDR3 DNA reads TGTGCCAGCAGTTACGGGGGGGTAGGGGAAAAACTGTTTTTT.